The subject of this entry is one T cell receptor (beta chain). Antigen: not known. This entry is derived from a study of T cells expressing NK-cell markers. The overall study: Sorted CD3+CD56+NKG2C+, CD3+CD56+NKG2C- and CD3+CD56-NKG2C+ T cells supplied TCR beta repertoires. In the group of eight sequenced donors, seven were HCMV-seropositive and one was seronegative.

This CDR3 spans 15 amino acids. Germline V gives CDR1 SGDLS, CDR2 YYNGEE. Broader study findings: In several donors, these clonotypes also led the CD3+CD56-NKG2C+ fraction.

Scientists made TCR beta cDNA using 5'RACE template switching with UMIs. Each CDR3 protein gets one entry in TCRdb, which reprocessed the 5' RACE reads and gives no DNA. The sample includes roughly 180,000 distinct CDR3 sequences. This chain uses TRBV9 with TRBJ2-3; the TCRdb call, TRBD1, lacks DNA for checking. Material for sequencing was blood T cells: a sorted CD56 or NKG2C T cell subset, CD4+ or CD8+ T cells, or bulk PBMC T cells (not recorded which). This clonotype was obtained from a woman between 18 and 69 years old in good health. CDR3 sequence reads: CASSPLWGGTDTQYF.